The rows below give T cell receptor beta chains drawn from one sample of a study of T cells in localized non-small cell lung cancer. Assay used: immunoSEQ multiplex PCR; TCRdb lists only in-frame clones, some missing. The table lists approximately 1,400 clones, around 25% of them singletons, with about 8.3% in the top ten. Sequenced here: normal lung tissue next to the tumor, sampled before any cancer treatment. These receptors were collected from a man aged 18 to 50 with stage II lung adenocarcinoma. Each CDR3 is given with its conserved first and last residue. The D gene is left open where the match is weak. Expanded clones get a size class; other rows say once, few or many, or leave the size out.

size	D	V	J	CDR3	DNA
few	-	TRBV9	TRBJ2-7	CATNRDPRAPEQYF	TGTGCCACCAACCGGGACCCCAGGGCCCCCGAGCAGTACTTC
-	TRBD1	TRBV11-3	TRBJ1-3	CASSPRDRGLNTIYF	TGTGCCAGCAGCCCCCGGGACAGGGGGCTGAACACCATATATTTT
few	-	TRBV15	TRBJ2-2	CATSRDRDANTGELFF	TGTGCCACCAGCAGAGATCGAGACGCTAACACCGGGGAGCTGTTTTTT
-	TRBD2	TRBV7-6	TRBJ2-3	CASVLVHGGANTDTQYF	TGTGCCAGCGTACTAGTCCACGGGGGGGCGAACACAGATACGCAGTATTTT
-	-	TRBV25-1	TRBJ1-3	CASSDFISGNTIYF	TGTGCCAGCAGTGACTTTATCTCTGGAAACACCATATATTTT
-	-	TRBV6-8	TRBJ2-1	CASSVSGSYNEQFF	TGTGCCAGCAGTGTTAGCGGAAGCTACAATGAGCAGTTCTTC
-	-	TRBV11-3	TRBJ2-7	CASSLGWALSEQYF	TGTGCCAGCAGCTTAGGGTGGGCCCTCTCCGAGCAGTACTTC
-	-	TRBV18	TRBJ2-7	CASTGGQNYEQYF	TGTGCCAGCACCGGGGGACAGAACTACGAGCAGTACTTC
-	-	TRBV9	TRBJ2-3	CASSQGSPDTQYF	TGTGCCAGCAGTCAGGGTTCCCCAGATACGCAGTATTTT
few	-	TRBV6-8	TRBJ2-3	CASSAEAGLGGDTQYF	TGTGCCAGCAGTGCAGAAGCGGGCCTTGGGGGAGATACGCAGTATTTT
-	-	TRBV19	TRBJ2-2	CASGRGRTTGELFF	TGTGCCAGTGGGAGGGGGCGTACCACCGGGGAGCTGTTTTTT
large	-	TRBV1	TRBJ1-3	CASSDLGTGPGSGNTIYF	TGCGCCAGCAGCGACCTTGGGACAGGGCCAGGCTCTGGAAACACCATATATTTT
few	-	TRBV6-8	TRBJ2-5	CASSRQIDSPRETQYF	TGTGCCAGCAGCAGACAAATAGACAGTCCCAGAGAGACCCAGTACTTC
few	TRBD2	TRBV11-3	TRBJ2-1	CASSLVRGVLNEQFF	TGTGCCAGCAGCTTGGTGCGGGGGGTGCTCAATGAGCAGTTCTTC
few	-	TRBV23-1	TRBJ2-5	CASSQGRSLGGQETQYF	TGCGCCAGCAGCCAAGGAAGGTCATTGGGGGGCCAGGAGACCCAGTACTTC
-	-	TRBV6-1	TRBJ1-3	CASSEALEGSSGNTIYF	TGTGCCAGCAGTGAAGCGCTTGAAGGGTCCTCTGGAAACACCATATATTTT
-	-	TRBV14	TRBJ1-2	CASSPLSECYGYTF	TGTGCCAGCAGCCCCCTCAGTGAGTGCTATGGCTACACCTTC
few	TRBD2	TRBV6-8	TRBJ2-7	CATPGLAITYEQYF	TGTGCCACCCCGGGACTAGCGATTACCTACGAGCAGTACTTC
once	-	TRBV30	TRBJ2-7	CACVGGPSSYEQYF	TGTGCCTGCGTCGGGGGCCCTAGCTCCTACGAGCAGTACTTC
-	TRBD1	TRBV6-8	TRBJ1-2	CASSSGTGGFGYGYTF	TGTGCCAGCAGTTCCGGGACAGGGGGGTTTGGCTATGGCTACACCTTC
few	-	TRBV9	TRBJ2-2	CASSVSGSGAGELFF	TGTGCCAGCAGCGTTAGCGGCTCTGGGGCCGGGGAGCTGTTTTTT
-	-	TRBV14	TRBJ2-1	CASSRSTFGVTENEQFF	TGTGCCAGCAGCCGCTCTACTTTTGGGGTCACAGAGAATGAGCAGTTCTTC
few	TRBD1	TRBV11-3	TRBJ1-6	CASSLGAGQGLSPLHF	TGTGCCAGCAGCTTAGGTGCTGGACAGGGGCTTTCACCCCTCCACTTT